The 4 T cell receptor beta chains listed next were all sequenced from one sample in a study of cytomegalovirus exposure and HLA in healthy donors. In the PCR, 60 Vbeta and 13 Jbeta primers were used. Profiled with immunoSEQ multiplex PCR; TCRdb holds only in-frame clones, not every one. The data contain some 160,000 clones, 65% to 85% of them singletons. Sequenced material: PBMCs. The receptors come from a man aged 50 to 60 in good health and CMV-seropositive.

This sequence joins TRBV7-2 and TRBJ2-2; 11 bases line up with TRBD2. This CDR3 region has 17 residues. Germline assignment: CDR1 SGHTA and CDR2 FQGNSA. J was trimmed by 5 bases and V by 6 bases; bases with no gene match: 11. The CDR3 protein is CASSLEIAGGGTGELFF. CDR3 in DNA: TGTGCCAGCAGTTTGGAGATAGCGGGAGGGGGAACCGGGGAGCTGTTTTTT.

V gene TRBV21-1 combines with J gene TRBJ2-3; TRBD2, the D gene given by the table, was not confirmed from the DNA. TRBV21-1 is an annotated pseudogene. The CDR3 has 15 residues. The CDR3 here is CASSKARGGTDTQYF. In DNA, the CDR3 is TGTGCCAGCAGCAAAGCGCGGGGAGGCACAGATACGCAGTATTTT.

The rearrangement links TRBV11-1 to TRBJ2-5; 7 bases are a match to TRBD2. Per germline, CDR1 SGHAT and CDR2 FQDESV (reference sequence). The CDR3 has 16 residues. V gave up 2 bases and J gave up 4 bases; unmatched junction bases: 10. CDR3 amino acids: CASSLNGPSGRETQYF. Here the CDR3 DNA reads TGTGCCAGCAGCTTAAACGGTCCTAGCGGAAGAGAGACCCAGTACTTC.

The J gene is TRBJ1-1, the V gene TRBV5-1, with TRBD1 matching 11 bases. The length of the CDR3 is 15 residues. Germline CDR1 SGHRS, CDR2 YFSETQ. The V gene end was trimmed by 4 bases and the J gene end by 4 bases; junction bases not matched to a gene: 6. The CDR3 loop is CASSTEGTGGTEAFF. DNA for the CDR3: TGCGCCAGCAGCACAGAAGGGACAGGGGGCACTGAAGCTTTCTTT.